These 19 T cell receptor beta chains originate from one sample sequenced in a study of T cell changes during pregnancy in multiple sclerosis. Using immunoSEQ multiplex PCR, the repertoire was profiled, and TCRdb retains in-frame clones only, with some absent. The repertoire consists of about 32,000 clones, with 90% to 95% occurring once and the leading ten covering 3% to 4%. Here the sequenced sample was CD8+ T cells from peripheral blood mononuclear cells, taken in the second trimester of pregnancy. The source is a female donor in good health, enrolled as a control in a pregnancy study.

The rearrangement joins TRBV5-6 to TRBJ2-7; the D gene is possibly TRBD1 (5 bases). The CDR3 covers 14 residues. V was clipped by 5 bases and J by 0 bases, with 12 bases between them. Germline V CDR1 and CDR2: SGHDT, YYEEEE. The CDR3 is CASRRGTDSYEQYF. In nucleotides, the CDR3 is TGTGCCAGCAGAAGGGGAACGGACTCCTACGAGCAGTACTTC.

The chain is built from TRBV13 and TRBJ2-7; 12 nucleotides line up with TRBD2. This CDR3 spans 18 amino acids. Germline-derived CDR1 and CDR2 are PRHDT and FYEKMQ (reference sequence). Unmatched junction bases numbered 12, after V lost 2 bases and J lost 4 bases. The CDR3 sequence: CASSLTVGASGGAYEQYF. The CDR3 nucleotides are TGTGCCAGCAGCTTAACGGTAGGAGCTAGCGGGGGGGCTTACGAGCAGTACTTC.

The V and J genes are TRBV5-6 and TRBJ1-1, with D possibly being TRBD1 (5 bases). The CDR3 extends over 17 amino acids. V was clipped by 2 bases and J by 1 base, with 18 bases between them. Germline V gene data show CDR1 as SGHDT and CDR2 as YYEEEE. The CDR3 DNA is TGTGCCAGCAGCTTTTTCGGCGGGGCAGGAGAGAACACTGAAGCTTTCTTT. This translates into CASSFFGGAGENTEAFF.

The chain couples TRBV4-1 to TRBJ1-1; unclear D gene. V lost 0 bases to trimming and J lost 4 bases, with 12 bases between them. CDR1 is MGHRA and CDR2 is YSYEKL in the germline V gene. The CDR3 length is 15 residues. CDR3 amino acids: CASSQDEEGITEAFF. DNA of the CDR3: TGCGCCAGCAGCCAAGATGAGGAGGGTATCACTGAAGCTTTCTTT.

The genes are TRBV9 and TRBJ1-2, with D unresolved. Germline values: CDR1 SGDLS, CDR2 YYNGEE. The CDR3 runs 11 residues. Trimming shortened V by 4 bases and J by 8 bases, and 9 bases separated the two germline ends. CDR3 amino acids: CASSTHEGYTF. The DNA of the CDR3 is TGTGCCAGCAGCACCCATGAGGGCTACACCTTC.

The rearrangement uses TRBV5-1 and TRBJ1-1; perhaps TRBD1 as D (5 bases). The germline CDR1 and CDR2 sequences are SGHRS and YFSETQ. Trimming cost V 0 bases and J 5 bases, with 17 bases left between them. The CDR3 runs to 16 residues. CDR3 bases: TGCGCCAGCAGCTTGGAAGGTTTGCAGGGTGGAACTGAAGCTTTCTTT. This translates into CASSLEGLQGGTEAFF. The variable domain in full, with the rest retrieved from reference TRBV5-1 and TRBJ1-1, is KAGVTQTPRYLIKTRGQQVTLSCSPISGHRSVSWYQQTPGQGLQFLFEYFSETQRNKGNFPGRFSGRQFSNSRSEMNVSTLELGDSALYLCASSLEGLQGGTEAFFGQGTRLTVV.

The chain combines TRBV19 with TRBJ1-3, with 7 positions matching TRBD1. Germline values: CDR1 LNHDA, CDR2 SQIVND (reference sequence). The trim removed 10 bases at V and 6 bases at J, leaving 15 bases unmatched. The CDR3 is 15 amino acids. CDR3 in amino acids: CATRGGGQVINTIYF. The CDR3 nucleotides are TGTGCCACTAGGGGGGGAGGACAGGTTATAAACACCATATATTTT.

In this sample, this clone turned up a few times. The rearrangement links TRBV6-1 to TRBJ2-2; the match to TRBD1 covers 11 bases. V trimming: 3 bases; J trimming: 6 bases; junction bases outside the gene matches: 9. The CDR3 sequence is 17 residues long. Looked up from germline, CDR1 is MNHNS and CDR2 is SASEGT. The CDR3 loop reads CASSEISGTGGSGELFF. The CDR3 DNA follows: TGTGCCAGCAGTGAGATCTCCGGGACAGGGGGTTCCGGGGAGCTGTTTTTT.

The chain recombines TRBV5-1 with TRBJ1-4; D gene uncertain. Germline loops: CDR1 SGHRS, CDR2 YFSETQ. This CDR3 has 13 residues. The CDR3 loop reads CAKYSATNEKLFF. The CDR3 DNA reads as TGCGCTAAATACAGTGCAACTAATGAAAAACTGTTTTTT. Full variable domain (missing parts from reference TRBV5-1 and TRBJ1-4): KAGVTQTPRYLIKTRGQQVTLSCSPISGHRSVSWYQQTPGQGLQFLFEYFSETQRNKGNFPGRFSGRQFSNSRSEMNVSTLELGDSALYLCAKYSATNEKLFFGSGTQLSVL.

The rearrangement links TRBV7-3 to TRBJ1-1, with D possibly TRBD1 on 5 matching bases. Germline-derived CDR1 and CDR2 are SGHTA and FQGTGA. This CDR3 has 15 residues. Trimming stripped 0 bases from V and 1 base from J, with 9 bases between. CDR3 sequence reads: CASSLTPGWNTEAFF. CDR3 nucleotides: TGTGCCAGCAGCTTAACGCCAGGGTGGAACACTGAAGCTTTCTTT.

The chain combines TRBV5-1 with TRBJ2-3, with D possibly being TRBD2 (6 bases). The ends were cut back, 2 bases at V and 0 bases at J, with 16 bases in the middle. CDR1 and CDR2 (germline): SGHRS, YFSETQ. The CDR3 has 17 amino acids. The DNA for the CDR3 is TGCGCCAGCAGCTTCCTTGTCCCGGGGGATAGCACAGATACGCAGTATTTT. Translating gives CASSFLVPGDSTDTQYF.

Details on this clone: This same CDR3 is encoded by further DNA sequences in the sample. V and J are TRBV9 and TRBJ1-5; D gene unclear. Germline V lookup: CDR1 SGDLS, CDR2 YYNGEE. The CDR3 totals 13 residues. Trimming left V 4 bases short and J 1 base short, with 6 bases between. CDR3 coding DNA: TGTGCCAGCAGCCCGGGGAGCAATCAGCCCCAGCATTTT. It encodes CASSPGSNQPQHF.

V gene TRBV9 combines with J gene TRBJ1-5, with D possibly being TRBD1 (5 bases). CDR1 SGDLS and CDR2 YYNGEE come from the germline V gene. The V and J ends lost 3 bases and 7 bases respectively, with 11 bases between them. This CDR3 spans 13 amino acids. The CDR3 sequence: CASSEGLGQPQHF. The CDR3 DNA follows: TGTGCCAGCAGCGAGGGACTGGGGCAGCCCCAGCATTTT.

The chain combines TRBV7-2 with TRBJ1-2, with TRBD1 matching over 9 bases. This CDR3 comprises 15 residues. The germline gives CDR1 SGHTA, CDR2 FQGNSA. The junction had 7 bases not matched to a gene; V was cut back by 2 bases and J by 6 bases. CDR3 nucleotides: TGTGCCAGCAGCTTATTACAGGGGGCGCTAGATGGCTACACCTTC. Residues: CASSLLQGALDGYTF.

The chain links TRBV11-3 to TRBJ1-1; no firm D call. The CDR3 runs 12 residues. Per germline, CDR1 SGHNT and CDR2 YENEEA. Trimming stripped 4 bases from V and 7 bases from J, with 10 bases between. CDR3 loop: CASSSRLIEAFF. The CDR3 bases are TGTGCCAGCAGCTCGAGGCTGATTGAAGCTTTCTTT.

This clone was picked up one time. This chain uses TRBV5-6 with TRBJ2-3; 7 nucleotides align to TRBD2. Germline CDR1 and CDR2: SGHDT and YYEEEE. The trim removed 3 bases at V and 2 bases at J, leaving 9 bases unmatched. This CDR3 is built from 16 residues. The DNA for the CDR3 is TGTGCCAGCAGCTGGATGAGCGGGGCCTACACAGATACGCAGTATTTT. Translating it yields CASSWMSGAYTDTQYF. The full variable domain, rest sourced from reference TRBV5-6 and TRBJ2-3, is DAGVTQSPTHLIKTRGQQVTLRCSPKSGHDTVSWYQQALGQGPQFIFQYYEEEERQRGNFPDRFSGHQFPNYSSELNVNALLLGDSALYLCASSWMSGAYTDTQYFGPGTRLTVL.

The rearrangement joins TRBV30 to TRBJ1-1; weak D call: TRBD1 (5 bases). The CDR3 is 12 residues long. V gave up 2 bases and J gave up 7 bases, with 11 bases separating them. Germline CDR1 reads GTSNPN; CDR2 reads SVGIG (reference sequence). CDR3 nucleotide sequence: TGTGCCTGGAGTCGGTGGGGGGATGAAGCTTTCTTT. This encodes CAWSRWGDEAFF.

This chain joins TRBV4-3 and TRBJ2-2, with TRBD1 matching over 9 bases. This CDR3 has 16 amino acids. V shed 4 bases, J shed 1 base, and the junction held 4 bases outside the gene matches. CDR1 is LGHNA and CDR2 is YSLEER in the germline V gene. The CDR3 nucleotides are TGCGCCAGCAGCCCGGGGACAGGGCTGAACACCGGGGAGCTGTTTTTT. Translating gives CASSPGTGLNTGELFF.

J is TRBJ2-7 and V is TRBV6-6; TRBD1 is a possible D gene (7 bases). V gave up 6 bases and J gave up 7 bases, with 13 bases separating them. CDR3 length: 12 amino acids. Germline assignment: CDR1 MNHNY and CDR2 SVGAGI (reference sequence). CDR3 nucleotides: TGTGCCAGCAGCCCCAGGGGGGAAGAGCAGTACTTC. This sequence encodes CASSPRGEEQYF.